The source of this T cell receptor beta chain is a study of identical twins. V lost 4 bases, J lost 2 bases, and 6 bases stayed unmatched. Germline CDR1 is SGHTA and CDR2 is FQGNSA. This CDR3 region has 15 residues. TCRdb reanalysed the 5' RACE reads using MiXCR and keeps one entry per CDR3 protein. The sample contains about 790,000 distinct CDR3 sequences, 18% of which appear only once. This clonotype was found a few times. These records were also assigned to another study, of T cells expressing NK-cell markers. Per that paper: Researchers report these clonotypes also headed the CD3+CD56-NKG2C+ fraction in a handful of donors.

The sequencing sample was made of PBMCs. The origin of this receptor is a young woman in good health. V usage is TRBV7-2 and J usage is TRBJ2-7, with 9 bases lining up with TRBD2. This chain's CDR3 is CASSSRAGGPYEQYF. The CDR3 DNA reads TGTGCCAGCAGCTCCAGAGCGGGAGGCCCCTACGAGCAGTACTTC. Using reference TRBV7-2 and TRBJ2-7 for the parts outside the CDR3, the full variable domain is GAGVSQSPSNKVTEKGKDVELRCDPISGHTALYWYRQSLGQGLEFLIYFQGNSAPDKSGLPSDRFSAERTGGSVSTLTIQRTQQEDSAVYLCASSSRAGGPYEQYFGPGTRLTVT.